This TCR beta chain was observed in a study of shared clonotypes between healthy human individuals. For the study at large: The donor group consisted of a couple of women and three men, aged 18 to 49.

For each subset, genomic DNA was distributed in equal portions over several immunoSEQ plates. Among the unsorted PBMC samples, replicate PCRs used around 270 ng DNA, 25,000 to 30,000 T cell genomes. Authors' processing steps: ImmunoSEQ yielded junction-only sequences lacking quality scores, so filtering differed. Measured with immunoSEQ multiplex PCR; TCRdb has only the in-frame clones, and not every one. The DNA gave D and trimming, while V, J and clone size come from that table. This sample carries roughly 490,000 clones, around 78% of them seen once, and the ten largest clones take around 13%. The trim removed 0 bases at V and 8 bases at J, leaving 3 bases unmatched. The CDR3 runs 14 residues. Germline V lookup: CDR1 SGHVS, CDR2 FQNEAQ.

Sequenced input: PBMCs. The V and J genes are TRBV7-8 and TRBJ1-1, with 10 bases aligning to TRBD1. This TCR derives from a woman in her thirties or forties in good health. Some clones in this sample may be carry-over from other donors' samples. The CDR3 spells CASSLARTGGEAFF. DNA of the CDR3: TGTGCCAGCAGCTTAGCCAGGACAGGGGGAGAAGCTTTCTTT.